Shown below are 24 T cell receptor beta chains from a single sample sequenced in a study of early T cells in non-severe SARS-CoV-2 infection. MiXCR, applied by TCRdb to the 5' RACE reads, yields one record per CDR3 protein. Found here are tens of thousands of distinct CDR3 sequences, more than 9% of them singletons; the top ten hold over 7.5%. The sequencing used whole blood, collected at baseline. These receptors all stem from an adult who was a healthcare worker with PCR-confirmed SARS-CoV-2 infection or an uninfected control (not recorded which).

The rearrangement joins TRBV7-9 to TRBJ2-7, with 10 bases lining up with TRBD2. The CDR3 is made up of 14 amino acids. After removal of 5 bases from V and 5 bases from J, the junction contained 6 bases not matched to a gene. CDR1 is SEHNR, CDR2 FQNEAQ, per germline (reference sequence). DNA for the CDR3: TGTGCCAGCAGCACCGGGACTAGCGTACACGAGCAGTACTTC. Translating it yields CASSTGTSVHEQYF.

The chain uses TRBV12-3 or TRBV12-4 and TRBJ1-1; D not certain. The CDR3 has 13 residues. Trimming removed 6 bases from V and 4 bases from J, with 12 bases in between. The CDR3 nucleotides are TGTGCCAGCAGCTGGGCGGGAGGCACTGAAGCTTTCTTT. Translating gives CASSWAGGTEAFF.

This clonotype has a count of ten or more. The chain combines TRBV5-1 with TRBJ1-4, with TRBD1 matching 8 bases. This CDR3 region has 15 residues. J was trimmed by 0 bases and V by 5 bases; bases with no gene match: 3. The germline V gene has CDR1 SGHRS and CDR2 YFSETQ. CDR3 loop: CASSLQGATNEKLFF. In DNA form, the CDR3 reads TGCGCCAGCAGTCTACAGGGGGCAACTAATGAAAAACTGTTTTTT.

This clonotype was seen more than once but under ten times. The chain recombines TRBV7-8 with TRBJ2-4, with D possibly being TRBD2 (5 bases). Per germline, CDR1 SGHVS and CDR2 FQNEAQ. The V end was cut by 5 bases, the J end by 2 bases, with 22 bases between. This CDR3 contains 18 residues. In DNA form, the CDR3 reads TGTGCCAGCAGCCCGACCCCCTGGGCGGGCTCAACCAAAAACATTCAGTACTTC. Its translation is CASSPTPWAGSTKNIQYF.

This clonotype came up many times. The rearrangement links TRBV29-1 to TRBJ1-5, with TRBD1 as a possible D gene (5 bases). The CDR3 covers 14 residues. The V gene's germline CDR1 is SQVTM and CDR2 ANQGSEA. V was trimmed by 6 bases and J by 1 base, leaving 13 bases between them. The chain's CDR3 is CSVAGSASNQPQHF. The CDR3 nucleotides read TGCAGCGTAGCAGGGTCAGCGAGCAATCAGCCCCAGCATTTT. Full variable domain (missing parts from reference TRBV29-1 and TRBJ1-5): SAVISQKPSRDICQRGTSLTIQCQVDSQVTMMFWYRQQPGQSLTLIATANQGSEATYESGFVIDKFPISRPNLTFSTLTVSNMSPEDSSIYLCSVAGSASNQPQHFGDGTRLSIL.

This clonotype was detected a few times. J is TRBJ2-1 and V is TRBV20-1; 7 bases are shared with TRBD2. There are 15 residues in the CDR3. Trimming removed 3 bases from V and 3 bases from J; junction bases left unmatched: 8. The germline V gene encodes CDR1 DFQATT and CDR2 SNEGSKA (reference sequence). CDR3 in amino acids: CSARPGTTRYNEQFF. DNA of the CDR3: TGCAGTGCTAGGCCCGGGACTACCCGCTACAATGAGCAGTTCTTC.

The rearrangement uses TRBV19 and TRBJ1-5, with 7 nucleotides matching TRBD1. The CDR3 totals 17 residues. CDR1 and CDR2 (germline): LNHDA, SQIVND (reference sequence). The J segment lost 3 bases and the V segment lost 3 bases, leaving 11 bases of the junction unmatched. CDR3 region: CASSIPSGGQNNQPQHF. The CDR3 DNA follows: TGTGCCAGTAGTATCCCTTCCGGGGGACAGAACAATCAGCCCCAGCATTTT.

V is TRBV11-3 and J is TRBJ2-7, with a possible D match to TRBD2 (5 bases). The CDR3 contains 13 residues. V dropped 4 bases and J dropped 6 bases, with 13 bases sitting between them. CDR1 and CDR2 (germline): SGHNT, YENEEA. Here the CDR3 DNA reads TGTGCCAGCAGCTCCGGACGGGCGGGCGAGCAGTACTTC. Translated, it gives CASSSGRAGEQYF.

This clonotype was observed a few times. The CDR3 spells CSARTTTQGTQYF. CDR3 sequence (DNA): TGCAGTGCTAGAACTACGACCCAAGGAACGCAGTATTTT. V usage is TRBV20-1 and J usage is TRBJ2-3; no firm D call. The CDR3 runs to 13 residues. Germline CDR1 DFQATT, CDR2 SNEGSKA (reference sequence). Trimming left V 2 bases short and J 9 bases short, with 15 bases between.

This clonotype appeared a few times. This chain links TRBV7-6 with TRBJ2-7; D possibly uses TRBD1 or TRBD2 (5 bases each). The germline V gene encodes CDR1 SGHVS and CDR2 FNYEAQ. V was cut by 1 base and J by 1 base, with 11 bases left in between. The CDR3 runs 15 residues. Here the CDR3 reads CASSLGSGSSYEQYF. CDR3 bases: TGTGCCAGCAGCTTAGGATCAGGGAGTTCCTACGAGCAGTACTTC.

There are a few counts of this clonotype. V is TRBV9 and J is TRBJ2-1, with D uncertain. This CDR3 is 13 amino acids long. V was pared by 0 bases and J by 9 bases, with 10 bases between. The V gene's germline CDR1 is SGDLS and CDR2 YYNGEE. The CDR3 nucleotides read TGTGCCAGCAGCGTAGAACCTTCGAGTGAGCAGTTCTTC. Protein: CASSVEPSSEQFF.

V gene TRBV4-1 combines with J gene TRBJ2-3; D is unresolved. This CDR3 spans 14 amino acids. CDR1 and CDR2 from the germline V gene are MGHRA and YSYEKL. V dropped 3 bases and J dropped 9 bases, with 16 bases sitting between them. CDR3 DNA sequence: TGCGCCAGCAGCCAGCTGTCGGGCGTTGGGACGCAGTATTTT. It specifies CASSQLSGVGTQYF.

This rearrangement joins TRBV5-1 to TRBJ1-2; D may be TRBD1 (5 bases). The germline V and J ends were trimmed by 2 bases and 6 bases, with 8 bases remaining between them. The CDR3 loop spans 12 amino acids. Germline V gene data show CDR1 as SGHRS and CDR2 as YFSETQ. The CDR3 spells CASSFQGDGYTF. The CDR3 DNA reads TGCGCCAGCAGCTTCCAGGGCGATGGCTACACCTTC.

In its sample, this clonotype was seen many times. The chain uses TRBV30 and TRBJ2-6; maybe TRBD1 (8 bases). V was pared by 0 bases and J by 2 bases, with 11 bases between. Germline CDR1 and CDR2: GTSNPN and SVGIG (reference sequence). CDR3 length: 16 residues. The CDR3 coding sequence is TGTGCCTGGAGTGTACAGGGGGGGGCTGGGGCCAACGTCCTGACTTTC. Translated: CAWSVQGGAGANVLTF.

The table lists this clonotype with a few counts. The gene calls are TRBV6-1 and TRBJ2-2; 7 nucleotides agree with TRBD1. The ends lost 3 bases at V and 6 bases at J; junction bases unmatched: 4. The CDR3 spans 14 residues. Looked up from germline, CDR1 is MNHNS and CDR2 is SASEGT. The CDR3 region is CASSETGLSGELFF. CDR3 in DNA: TGTGCCAGCAGTGAGACAGGGTTGTCCGGGGAGCTGTTTTTT.

This clonotype was seen ten or more times. The chain combines TRBV23-1 with TRBJ2-5; D may be TRBD2 (7 bases). TRBV23-1 is treated as an ORF (open reading frame) with a function not yet certain. V was cut by 10 bases and J by 2 bases, with 11 bases left in between. The CDR3 loop spans 12 amino acids. In DNA, the CDR3 is TGCGCCACCAGGGGACTACAAGAGACCCAGTACTTC. It translates to CATRGLQETQYF.

The J gene is TRBJ2-7, the V gene TRBV28; D is perhaps TRBD2 (7 bases). The CDR3 is made up of 12 amino acids. The germline V gene encodes CDR1 MDHEN and CDR2 SYDVKM. This CDR3 reads CVWGGGSYEQYF. CDR3 nucleotides: TGTGTCTGGGGGGGCGGGAGCTACGAGCAGTACTTC.

Ten or more counts support this clonotype. The chain joins TRBV9 to TRBJ2-7; 8 nucleotides line up with TRBD2. CDR3 length equals 17 residues. Trimming removed 0 bases from V and 5 bases from J; junction bases left unmatched: 13. Germline V gene lookup returns CDR1 SGDLS and CDR2 YYNGEE. As DNA, the CDR3 is TGTGCCAGCAGCGTAGTCAGAAGTTCGGGCGGGAGGAACGAGCAGTACTTC. As protein: CASSVVRSSGGRNEQYF. Supplemented by reference TRBV9 and TRBJ2-7, the full variable domain reads DSGVTQTPKHLITATGQRVTLRCSPRSGDLSVYWYQQSLDQGLQFLIQYYNGEERAKGNILERFSAQQFPDLHSELNLSSLELGDSALYFCASSVVRSSGGRNEQYFGPGTRLTVT.

This clonotype was found many times. V and J are TRBV2 and TRBJ2-7, with TRBD1 matching over 8 bases. Unmatched junction bases numbered 6, after V lost 5 bases and J lost 3 bases. Germline CDR1 is SNHLY and CDR2 is FYNNEI. The CDR3 is made up of 14 amino acids. The CDR3 bases are TGTGCCAGCAGTCCGGACAGGGCAGTCTACGAGCAGTACTTC. Translated: CASSPDRAVYEQYF.

This chain links TRBV12-3 or TRBV12-4 with TRBJ2-5; no reliable D call. Between the trimmed V and J ends, which lost 7 bases and 2 bases, there was a span of 17 bases. The CDR3 is made up of 15 amino acids. The CDR3 DNA sequence: TGTGCCAGCACCATCGACTTCCACACTCAAGAGACCCAGTACTTC. Translation: CASTIDFHTQETQYF.

This clonotype was detected a few times. This rearrangement joins TRBV7-2 to TRBJ2-5, with D perhaps matching TRBD2 (5 bases). The CDR3 runs to 15 residues. The V gene's germline CDR1 is SGHTA and CDR2 FQGNSA. Trimming shortened V by 2 bases and J by 5 bases, and 15 bases separated the two germline ends. CDR3 nucleotide sequence: TGTGCCAGCAGCTTAAGCTTGGGAGTGGGTGAGACCCAGTACTTC. Translated, it gives CASSLSLGVGETQYF.

Only a few counts were recorded for this clonotype. This rearrangement joins TRBV3-1 to TRBJ2-3, with D possibly being TRBD1 or TRBD2 (5 bases each). Trimming removed 4 bases at V and 2 bases at J, with 13 bases between. Germline V CDR1 and CDR2: LGHDT, YNNKEL (reference sequence). The CDR3 contains 15 residues. As DNA, the CDR3 is TGTGCCAGCAGCCTCGGGCCGGGGCCCACAGATACGCAGTATTTT. Protein: CASSLGPGPTDTQYF.

This clonotype was detected ten times or more. The chain recombines TRBV10-3 with TRBJ2-4; unclear D gene. The V end lost 3 bases, the J end lost 9 bases, and 12 bases lay between the germline ends. The CDR3 sequence is 13 residues long. Germline lookup yields CDR1 ENHRY and CDR2 SYGVKD. CDR3 bases: TGTGCCATCAGTGACCCACCACCTGGCATTCAGTACTTC. This translates into CAISDPPPGIQYF.

This chain links TRBV10-2 with TRBJ1-1; unclear D gene. Trimming stripped 0 bases from V and 1 base from J, with 6 bases between. Germline CDR1 is WSHSY and CDR2 is SAAADI. There are 14 residues in the CDR3. CDR3 sequence reads: CASSESKGNTEAFF. In nucleotides, the CDR3 is TGCGCCAGCAGTGAGTCGAAGGGGAACACTGAAGCTTTCTTT.